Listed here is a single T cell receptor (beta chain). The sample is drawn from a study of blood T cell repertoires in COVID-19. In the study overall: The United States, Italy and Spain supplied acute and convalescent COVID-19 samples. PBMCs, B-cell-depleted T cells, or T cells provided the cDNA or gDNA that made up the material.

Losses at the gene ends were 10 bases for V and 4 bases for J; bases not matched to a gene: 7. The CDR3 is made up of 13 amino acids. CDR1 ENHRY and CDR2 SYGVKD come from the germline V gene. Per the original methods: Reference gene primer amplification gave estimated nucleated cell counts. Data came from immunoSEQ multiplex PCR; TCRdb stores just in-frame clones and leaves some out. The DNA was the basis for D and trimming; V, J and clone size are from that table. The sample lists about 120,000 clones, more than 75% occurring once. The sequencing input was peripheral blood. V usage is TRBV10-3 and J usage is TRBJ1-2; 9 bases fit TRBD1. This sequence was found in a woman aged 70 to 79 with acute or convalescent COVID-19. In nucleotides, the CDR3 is TGTGCCAACAGACAGGGGGGCGGCTATGGCTACACCTTC. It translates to CANRQGGGYGYTF.